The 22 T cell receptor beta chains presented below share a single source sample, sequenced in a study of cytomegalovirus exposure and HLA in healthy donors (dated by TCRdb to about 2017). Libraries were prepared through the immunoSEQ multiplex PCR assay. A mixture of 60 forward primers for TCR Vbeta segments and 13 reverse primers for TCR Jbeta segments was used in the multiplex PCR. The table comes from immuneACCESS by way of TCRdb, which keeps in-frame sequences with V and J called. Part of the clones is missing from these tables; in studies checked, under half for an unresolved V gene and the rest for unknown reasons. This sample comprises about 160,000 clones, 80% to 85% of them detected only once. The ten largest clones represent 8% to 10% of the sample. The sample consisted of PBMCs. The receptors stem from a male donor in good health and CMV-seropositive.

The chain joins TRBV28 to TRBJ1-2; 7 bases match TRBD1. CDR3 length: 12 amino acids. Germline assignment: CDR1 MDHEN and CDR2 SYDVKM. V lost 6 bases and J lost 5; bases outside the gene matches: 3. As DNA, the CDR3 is TGTGCCAGCAGCCCGACAGGGTATGGCTACACCTTC. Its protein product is CASSPTGYGYTF.

CDR3: CAWSVHGRGSGNTIYF. The CDR3 DNA sequence: TGTGCCTGGAGTGTACATGGCAGGGGATCTGGAAACACCATATATTTT. The chain joins TRBV30 to TRBJ1-3, with a weak D call TRBD1 (6 bases). Germline V gene sequence: CDR1 GTSNPN, CDR2 SVGIG (reference sequence). This CDR3 is built from 16 residues. The germline V and J ends were trimmed by 0 bases and 1 base, with 13 bases remaining between them.

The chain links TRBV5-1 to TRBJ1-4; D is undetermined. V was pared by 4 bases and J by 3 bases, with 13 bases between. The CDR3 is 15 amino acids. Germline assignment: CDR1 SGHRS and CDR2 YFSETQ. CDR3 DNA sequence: TGCGCCAGCAGCCCTTCTGGCGGGGCTAATGAAAAACTGTTTTTT. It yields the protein CASSPSGGANEKLFF.

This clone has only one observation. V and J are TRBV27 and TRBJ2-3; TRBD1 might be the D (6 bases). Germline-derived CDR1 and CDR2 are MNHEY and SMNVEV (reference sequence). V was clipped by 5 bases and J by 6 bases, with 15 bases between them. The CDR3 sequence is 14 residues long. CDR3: CASSPYLDRDTQYF. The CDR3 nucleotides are TGTGCCAGCAGTCCGTACTTAGACAGGGATACGCAGTATTTT.

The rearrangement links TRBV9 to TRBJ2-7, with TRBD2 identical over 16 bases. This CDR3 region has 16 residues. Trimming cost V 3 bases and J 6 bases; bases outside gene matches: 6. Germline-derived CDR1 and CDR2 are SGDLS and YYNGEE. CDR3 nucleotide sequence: TGTGCCAGCAGCGCGGGACTAGCGGGAGGGTTGAGCGAGCAGTACTTC. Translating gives CASSAGLAGGLSEQYF.

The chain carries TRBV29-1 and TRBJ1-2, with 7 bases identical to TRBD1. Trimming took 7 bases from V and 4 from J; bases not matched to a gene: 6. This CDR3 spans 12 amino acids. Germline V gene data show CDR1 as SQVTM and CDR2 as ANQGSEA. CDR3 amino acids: CSGRGQPYGYTF. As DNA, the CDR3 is TGCAGCGGACGGGGACAGCCCTATGGCTACACCTTC.

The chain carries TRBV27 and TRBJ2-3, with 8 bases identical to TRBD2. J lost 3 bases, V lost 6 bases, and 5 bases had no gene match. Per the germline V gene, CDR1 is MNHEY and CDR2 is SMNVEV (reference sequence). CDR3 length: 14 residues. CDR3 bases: TGTGCCAGCAGGGTGACTAGCGTTACAGATACGCAGTATTTT. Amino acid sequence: CASRVTSVTDTQYF.

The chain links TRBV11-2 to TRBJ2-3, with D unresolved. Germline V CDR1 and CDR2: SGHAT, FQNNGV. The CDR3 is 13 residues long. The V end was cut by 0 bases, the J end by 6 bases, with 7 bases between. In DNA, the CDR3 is TGTGCCAGCAGCTTAGACAGGTGGGATACGCAGTATTTT. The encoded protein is CASSLDRWDTQYF.

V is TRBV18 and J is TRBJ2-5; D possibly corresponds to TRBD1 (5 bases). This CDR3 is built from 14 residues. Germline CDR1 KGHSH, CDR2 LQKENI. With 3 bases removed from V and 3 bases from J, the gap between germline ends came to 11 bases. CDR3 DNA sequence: TGTGCCAGCTCACCCAGGGCAGGAGAAGAGACCCAGTACTTC. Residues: CASSPRAGEETQYF.

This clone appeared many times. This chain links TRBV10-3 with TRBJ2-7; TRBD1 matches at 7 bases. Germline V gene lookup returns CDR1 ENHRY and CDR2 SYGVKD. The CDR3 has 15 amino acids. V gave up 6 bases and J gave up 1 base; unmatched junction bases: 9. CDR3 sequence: CAISYGTADSYEQYF. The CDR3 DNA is TGTGCCATCAGCTATGGGACAGCTGATTCCTACGAGCAGTACTTC.

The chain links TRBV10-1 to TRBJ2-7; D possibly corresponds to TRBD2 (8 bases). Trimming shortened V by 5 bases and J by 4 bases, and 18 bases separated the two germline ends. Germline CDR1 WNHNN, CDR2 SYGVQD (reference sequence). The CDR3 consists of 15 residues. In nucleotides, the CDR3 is TGCGCCAGCAGTACTAGCGGCAGACAGGGATACGAGCAGTACTTC. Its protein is CASSTSGRQGYEQYF.

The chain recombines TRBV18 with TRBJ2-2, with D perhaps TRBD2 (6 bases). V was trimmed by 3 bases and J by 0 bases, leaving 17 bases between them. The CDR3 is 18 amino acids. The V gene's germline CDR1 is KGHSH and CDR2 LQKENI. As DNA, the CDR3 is TGTGCCAGCTCACCTCCTCCGGGACTTGGCCCGAACACCGGGGAGCTGTTTTTT. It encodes CASSPPPGLGPNTGELFF.

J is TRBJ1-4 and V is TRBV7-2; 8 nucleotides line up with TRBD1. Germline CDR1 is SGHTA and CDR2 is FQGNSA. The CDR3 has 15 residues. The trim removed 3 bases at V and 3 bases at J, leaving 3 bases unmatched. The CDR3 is CASSLQGAANEKLFF. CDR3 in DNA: TGTGCCAGCAGCTTGCAGGGGGCTGCTAATGAAAAACTGTTTTTT.

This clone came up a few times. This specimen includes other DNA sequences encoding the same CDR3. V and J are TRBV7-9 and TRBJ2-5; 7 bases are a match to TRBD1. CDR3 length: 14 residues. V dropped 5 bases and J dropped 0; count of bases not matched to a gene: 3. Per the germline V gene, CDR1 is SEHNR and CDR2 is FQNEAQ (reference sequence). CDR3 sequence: CASSPGQYQETQYF. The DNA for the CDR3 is TGTGCCAGCAGCCCGGGACAGTACCAAGAGACCCAGTACTTC.

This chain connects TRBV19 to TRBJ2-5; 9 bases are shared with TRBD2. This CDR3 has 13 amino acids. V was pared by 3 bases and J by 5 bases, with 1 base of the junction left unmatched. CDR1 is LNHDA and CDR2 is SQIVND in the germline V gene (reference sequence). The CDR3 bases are TGTGCCAGTAGTATCGGACTAGCGGAGACCCAGTACTTC. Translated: CASSIGLAETQYF.

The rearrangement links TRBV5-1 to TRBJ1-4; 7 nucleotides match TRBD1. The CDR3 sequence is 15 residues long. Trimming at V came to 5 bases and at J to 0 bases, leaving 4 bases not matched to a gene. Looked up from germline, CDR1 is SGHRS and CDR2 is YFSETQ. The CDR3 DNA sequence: TGCGCCAGCAGAGCCACAGGGGCAACTAATGAAAAACTGTTTTTT. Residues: CASRATGATNEKLFF. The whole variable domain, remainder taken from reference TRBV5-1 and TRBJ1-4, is KAGVTQTPRYLIKTRGQQVTLSCSPISGHRSVSWYQQTPGQGLQFLFEYFSETQRNKGNFPGRFSGRQFSNSRSEMNVSTLELGDSALYLCASRATGATNEKLFFGSGTQLSVL.

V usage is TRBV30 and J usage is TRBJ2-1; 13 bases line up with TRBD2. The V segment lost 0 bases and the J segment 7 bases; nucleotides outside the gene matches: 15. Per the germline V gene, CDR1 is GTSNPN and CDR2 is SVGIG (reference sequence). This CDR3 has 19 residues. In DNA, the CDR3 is TGTGCCTGGAGTGTACCAAGGACTAGCGGGAGTGCCGTGGGGAATGAGCAGTTCTTC. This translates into CAWSVPRTSGSAVGNEQFF.

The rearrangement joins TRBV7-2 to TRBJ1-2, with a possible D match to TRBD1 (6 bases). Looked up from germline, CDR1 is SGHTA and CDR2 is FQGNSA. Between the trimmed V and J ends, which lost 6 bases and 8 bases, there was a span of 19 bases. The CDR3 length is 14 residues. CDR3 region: CASSPPGGRLGYTF. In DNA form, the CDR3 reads TGTGCCAGCAGTCCTCCCGGGGGGCGACTAGGCTACACCTTC.

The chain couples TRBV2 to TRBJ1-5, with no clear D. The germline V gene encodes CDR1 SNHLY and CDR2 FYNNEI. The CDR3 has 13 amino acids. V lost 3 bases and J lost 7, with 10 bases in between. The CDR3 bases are TGTGCCAGCAGTGATTGGGGAGCGCAGCCCCAGCATTTT. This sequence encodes CASSDWGAQPQHF.

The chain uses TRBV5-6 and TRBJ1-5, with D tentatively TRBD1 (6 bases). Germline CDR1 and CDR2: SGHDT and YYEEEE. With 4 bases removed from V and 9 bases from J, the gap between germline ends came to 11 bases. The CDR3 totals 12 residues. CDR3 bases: TGTGCCAGCAGCCTGGGGACACGGCCCCAGCATTTT. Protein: CASSLGTRPQHF.

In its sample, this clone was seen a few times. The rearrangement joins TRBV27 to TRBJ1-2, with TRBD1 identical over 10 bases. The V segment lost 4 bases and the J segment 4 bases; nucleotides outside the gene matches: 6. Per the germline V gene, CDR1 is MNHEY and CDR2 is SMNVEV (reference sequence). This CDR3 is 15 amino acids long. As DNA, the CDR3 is TGTGCCAGCAGTTCACGGACAGGGGGGTTCTATGGCTACACCTTC. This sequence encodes CASSSRTGGFYGYTF.

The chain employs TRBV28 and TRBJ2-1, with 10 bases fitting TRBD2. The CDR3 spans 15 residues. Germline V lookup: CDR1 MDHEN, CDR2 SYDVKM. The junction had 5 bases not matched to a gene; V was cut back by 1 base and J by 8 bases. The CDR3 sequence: CASSLSGLAADEQFF. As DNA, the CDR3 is TGTGCCAGCAGTTTATCAGGACTAGCGGCCGATGAGCAGTTCTTC.